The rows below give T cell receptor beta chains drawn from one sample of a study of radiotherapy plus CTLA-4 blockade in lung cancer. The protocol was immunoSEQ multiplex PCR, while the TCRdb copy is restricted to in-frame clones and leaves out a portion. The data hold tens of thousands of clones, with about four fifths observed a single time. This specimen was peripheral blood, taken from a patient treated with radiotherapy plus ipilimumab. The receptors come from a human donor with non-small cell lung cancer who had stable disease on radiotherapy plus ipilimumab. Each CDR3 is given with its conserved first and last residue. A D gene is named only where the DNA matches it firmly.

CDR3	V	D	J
CASSQRASVMGYTF	TRBV14	NA	TRBJ1-2
CASSLWRGGTEAFF	TRBV4-1	NA	TRBJ1-1
CASSLTVNPYEQYF	TRBV7-2	NA	TRBJ2-7
CASSEWGNTGELFF	TRBV10-2	NA	TRBJ2-2
CASSLGNQPQHF	TRBV6-1	NA	TRBJ1-5
CASSLSGTRPQETQYF	TRBV28	NA	TRBJ2-5
CASSARTVLWSEQFF	TRBV2	NA	TRBJ2-1
CASSPNGGSGQPQHF	TRBV28	NA	TRBJ1-5
CASSPPGTDTQYF	TRBV5-5	NA	TRBJ2-3
CASSIDGARLGEQYF	TRBV19	NA	TRBJ2-7
CSGRGGLNTEAFF	TRBV29-1	TRBD1	TRBJ1-1
CASSLNYAVEAFF	TRBV5-4	NA	TRBJ1-1
CASSYGLAVDTQYF	TRBV5-6	TRBD2	TRBJ2-3
CASSLDRVEPQHF	TRBV7-9	NA	TRBJ1-5
CASSEWAGTEAFF	TRBV19	NA	TRBJ1-1
CASSDGRIKYTDTQYF	TRBV6-4	NA	TRBJ2-3
CASIWTGTNTGELFF	TRBV11-2	TRBD1	TRBJ2-2
CASNFGGDGYTF	TRBV9	NA	TRBJ1-2
CASSQTPLPAGFYEQYF	TRBV4-1	NA	TRBJ2-7
CASSLAGQGMETQYF	TRBV11-3	TRBD1	TRBJ2-5
CAVQNTQGPYEQYF	TRBV28	NA	TRBJ2-7
CASSLQGEQYF	TRBV28	NA	TRBJ2-7
CASSFGGVLGSGNTIYF	TRBV28	NA	TRBJ1-3
CASSVSPGSGTGLSYEQYF	TRBV9	TRBD1	TRBJ2-7
CASSLTLQQRTDTQYF	TRBV5-1	NA	TRBJ2-3
CASSPGRSTDTQYF	TRBV7-9	NA	TRBJ2-3
CASSKGTANSYEQYF	TRBV11-2	TRBD1	TRBJ2-7
CASSPGTSHYEQYF	TRBV6-5	NA	TRBJ2-7